These T cell receptor beta chains were read from a single sample in a study of blood T cell repertoires in COVID-19. Here immunoSEQ multiplex PCR was the method, and the copy in TCRdb shows in-frame clones only, minus some. The sample holds hundreds of thousands of clones, 87% seen once. The sample taken for sequencing was PBMCs or T cells enriched from blood (not recorded which). These receptor sequences come from a woman aged 40 to 50 who had recovered from COVID-19. CDR3s leave out the opening cysteine and the closing phenylalanine or tryptophan. D genes are given only for firm matches.

cdr3_aa v_call d_call j_call
ASSMGHRNTDTQY TRBV19 NA TRBJ2-3
ASSFMQTYGYT TRBV28 NA TRBJ1-2
ASSTPSSGQETQY TRBV21-1 NA TRBJ2-5
AISEGTSGPDRSTDTQY TRBV10-3 TRBD2 TRBJ2-3
AINAGLADNEQF TRBV10-3 TRBD2 TRBJ2-1
ASSYSGGNQPQH TRBV6-5 NA TRBJ1-5
ASSYALTGGSNQPQH TRBV6-2/TRBV6-3 TRBD1 TRBJ1-5
ASSPQQGADEQF TRBV18 TRBD1 TRBJ2-1
ASSYSRDRVPYGYT TRBV6-2/TRBV6-3 TRBD1 TRBJ1-2
ASSLAGVADTQY TRBV7-9 NA TRBJ2-3
ASRWAVSSGANVLT TRBV5-1 NA TRBJ2-6